Listed here are 18 T cell receptor beta chains from one sample, sequenced in a study of control samples from healthy donors and cancer patients. TCRdb's table, derived via immunoSEQ multiplex PCR, lists solely in-frame clones and lacks some. The table lists some 100,000 clones, 70% to 90% of them singletons. Sequenced sample: blood. The receptor source for this set is a woman aged 45-65 years in good health.

The rearrangement links TRBV4-1 to TRBJ2-5, with 8 bases matching TRBD1. CDR3 length: 14 residues. V lost 10 bases to trimming and J lost 0 bases; unmatched junction nucleotides: 7. Looked up from germline, CDR1 is MGHRA and CDR2 is YSYEKL. The CDR3 DNA reads TGCGCCACCTCCAGGGGGCCGTACCAAGAGACCCAGTACTTC. Amino acids: CATSRGPYQETQYF.

This sequence joins TRBV5-5 and TRBJ1-5; possibly TRBD1 for D (5 bases). V gave up 0 bases and J gave up 5 bases, with 12 bases separating them. Germline-derived CDR1 and CDR2 are SGHKS and YYEKEE (reference sequence). The CDR3 has 15 amino acids. The CDR3 sequence: CASSLAEGAYQPQHF. The DNA of the CDR3 is TGTGCCAGCAGCTTGGCGGAAGGGGCGTATCAGCCCCAGCATTTT.

This clone was detected a few times. This rearrangement joins TRBV2 to TRBJ2-2; D possibly matches TRBD1 or TRBD2 (7 bases each). The V and J ends lost 2 bases and 4 bases respectively, with 23 bases between them. CDR3 size: 19 residues. Germline loops: CDR1 SNHLY, CDR2 FYNNEI. The CDR3 sequence is CASSERSPGGTGGTGELFF. CDR3 sequence (DNA): TGTGCCAGCAGTGAAAGGTCGCCAGGGGGAACGGGAGGCACCGGGGAGCTGTTTTTT.

Of note for this clone: The junction departs from germline at one end; a sequencing error may be responsible. Other DNA sequences of this sample code for an identical CDR3. This chain uses TRBV24-1 with TRBJ1-5, with TRBD1 identical over 9 bases. This CDR3 is 18 amino acids long. The germline CDR1 and CDR2 sequences are KGHDR and SFDVKD. The CDR3 DNA reads as TGTGCCAGCCCTGTGGGACAGGGTCAAAAAGGTAGGGATCAGCCTCAGCATTTT. It encodes CASPVGQGQKGRDQPQHF.

This chain links TRBV5-8 with TRBJ2-5; 13 nucleotides match TRBD2. Germline V lookup: CDR1 SGHTS, CDR2 YDEGEE. CDR3 length: 16 residues. J gave up 5 bases and V 1 base, and 5 bases lay outside the gene matches. The CDR3 protein is CASSLIRTSGSETQYF. The CDR3 region has the DNA TGTGCCAGCAGCTTGATCCGGACTAGCGGGAGTGAGACCCAGTACTTC.

The CDR3 region has the DNA TGCGCCAGCAGCCGGGAGGGCAGGGTGCGGACAGATACGCAGTATTTT. Amino acid sequence: CASSREGRVRTDTQYF. The rearrangement joins TRBV5-1 to TRBJ2-3, with 8 nucleotides matching TRBD2. The length of the CDR3 is 16 residues. CDR1 is SGHRS, CDR2 YFSETQ, per germline. V lost 4 bases and J lost 3; bases outside the gene matches: 10.

This chain joins TRBV11-3 and TRBJ1-1, with D maybe TRBD1 (5 bases). V was cut by 5 bases and J by 1 base, with 8 bases left in between. CDR3 length: 13 amino acids. The germline V gene has CDR1 SGHNT and CDR2 YENEEA. CDR3 in amino acids: CASSVGRNTEAFF. CDR3 coding DNA: TGTGCCAGCAGCGTGGGACGGAACACTGAAGCTTTCTTT.

The rearrangement links TRBV19 to TRBJ2-6; TRBD1 matches 8 bases. The CDR3 runs 21 residues. The V gene end was trimmed by 3 bases and the J gene end by 0 bases; junction bases not matched to a gene: 16. CDR1 and CDR2 from the germline V gene are LNHDA and SQIVND (reference sequence). CDR3 amino acids: CASSISGQGISAHSGANVLTF. CDR3 coding DNA: TGTGCCAGTAGTATCTCCGGACAGGGAATTTCAGCTCACTCTGGGGCCAACGTCCTGACTTTC.

CDR3 DNA: TGCGCCAGCAGCTTGAACCGGGAGGGCCTCCGCGAGCAGTACTTC. It translates to CASSLNREGLREQYF. V and J are TRBV5-1 and TRBJ2-7, with 8 bases matching TRBD2. This CDR3 is 15 amino acids long. Germline V lookup: CDR1 SGHRS, CDR2 YFSETQ. The trim removed 1 base at V and 6 bases at J, leaving 9 bases unmatched.

The CDR3 sequence: CASSQTRPGEQYF. The CDR3 coding sequence is TGCGCCAGCAGCCAGACTCGGCCGGGCGAGCAGTACTTC. The chain is built from TRBV4-1 and TRBJ2-7; unclear D gene. The CDR3 is 13 amino acids. Deletions cut 3 bases from V and 6 bases from J, with 12 bases between. Germline V gives CDR1 MGHRA, CDR2 YSYEKL.

This chain links TRBV7-2 with TRBJ1-2, with D perhaps matching TRBD1 (6 bases). Germline V gene data show CDR1 as SGHTA and CDR2 as FQGNSA. Trimming removed 3 bases from V and 8 bases from J, with 16 bases in between. The CDR3 is 14 amino acids. The CDR3 sequence: CASSFWGRGEGYTF. DNA of the CDR3: TGTGCCAGCAGCTTTTGGGGGCGAGGAGAGGGCTACACCTTC.

DNA for the CDR3: TGCACCTACGACCCGGGCACTGAAGCTTTCTTT. It codes for CTYDPGTEAFF. The V gene is TRBV29-1, the J gene TRBJ1-1; D unclear. Germline values: CDR1 SQVTM, CDR2 ANQGSEA. The CDR3 has 11 residues.

This rearrangement joins TRBV7-9 to TRBJ1-2; 7 positions match TRBD1. The germline V gene has CDR1 SEHNR and CDR2 FQNEAQ (reference sequence). CDR3 length: 13 residues. The V and J ends lost 5 bases and 8 bases, in that order; junction bases with no gene match: 8. As DNA, the CDR3 is TGTGCCAGCAGCCTGCGGGACAGATACGGCTACACCTTC. Amino acid sequence: CASSLRDRYGYTF.

V and J are TRBV2 and TRBJ1-1; D may be TRBD1 (5 bases). Germline V CDR1 and CDR2: SNHLY, FYNNEI. V was trimmed by 7 bases and J by 7 bases, leaving 13 bases between them. CDR3 length: 12 amino acids. CDR3 amino acids: CASISGLSEAFF. CDR3 in DNA: TGTGCCAGCATTTCAGGGTTGAGTGAAGCTTTCTTT.

The CDR3 spells CASSSDGSYEQYF. The CDR3 DNA follows: TGTGCCAGCAGTTCAGACGGTTCCTACGAGCAGTACTTC. The rearrangement joins TRBV11-3 to TRBJ2-7, with D unresolved. Between the trimmed V and J ends, which lost 6 bases and 1 base, there was a span of 10 bases. This CDR3 has 13 residues. CDR1 is SGHNT and CDR2 is YENEEA in the germline V gene.

Only one count was recorded for this clone. The sample carries other DNA sequences with the same CDR3. The chain links TRBV28 to TRBJ2-7; 7 positions match TRBD1. The CDR3 is 12 amino acids. The germline V gene encodes CDR1 MDHEN and CDR2 SYDVKM. V shed 6 bases, J shed 4 bases, and the junction held 3 bases outside the gene matches. The CDR3 DNA reads TGTGCCAGCAGGACAGGGAGTTACGAGCAGTACTTC. It is translated as CASRTGSYEQYF.

The chain carries TRBV2 and TRBJ1-3; 7 nucleotides match TRBD1. CDR3 length: 14 amino acids. The J segment lost 2 bases and the V segment lost 7 bases, leaving 5 bases of the junction unmatched. Per germline, CDR1 SNHLY and CDR2 FYNNEI. DNA of the CDR3: TGTGCCAGCATGGGACAGAGGGCTGGAAACACCATATATTTT. This sequence encodes CASMGQRAGNTIYF.

The V gene is TRBV19, the J gene TRBJ2-7; the match to TRBD2 covers 10 bases. The CDR3 runs to 15 residues. The germline V gene encodes CDR1 LNHDA and CDR2 SQIVND (reference sequence). Trimming took 5 bases from V and 0 from J; bases not matched to a gene: 4. In DNA, the CDR3 is TGTGCCAGTAGTCATAGCGGGAGGAGCTCCTACGAGCAGTACTTC. This codes for CASSHSGRSSYEQYF.